This T cell receptor beta chain comes out of a study of shared clonotypes between healthy human individuals. Overall study results and limits: Estimated richness was generally greater in naive than memory subsets. Several donors had around 5% of their naive CD4 clonotypes in common.

From germline, CDR1 is MNHEY and CDR2 SMNVEV (reference sequence). The CDR3 sequence is 17 residues long. V shed 5 bases, J shed 4 bases, and the junction held 12 bases outside the gene matches. As to this clone: Its antigen is currently unknown.

Terminally differentiated effector memory CD45RA+ cells were excluded from the naive CD8 cells, which were CD45RO-negative and positively selected for CCR7. Recent acute infections and vaccinations were absent in the healthy HIV-negative adult donors. The assay was immunoSEQ multiplex PCR, and TCRdb's table has in-frame clones only and misses some. Of about 680,000 clones in the sample, 90% to 95% are singletons; the top ten hold approximately 24%. The rearrangement uses TRBV27 and TRBJ2-1, with TRBD2 matching over 9 bases. This receptor was obtained from a man aged 25 to 40 in good health. The sequencing sample was made of naive CD8+ T cells sorted from blood. In nucleotides, the CDR3 is TGTGCCAGCAGTCCACCCCTCCCTAGCGGGGATTACAATGAGCAGTTCTTC. This codes for CASSPPLPSGDYNEQFF.